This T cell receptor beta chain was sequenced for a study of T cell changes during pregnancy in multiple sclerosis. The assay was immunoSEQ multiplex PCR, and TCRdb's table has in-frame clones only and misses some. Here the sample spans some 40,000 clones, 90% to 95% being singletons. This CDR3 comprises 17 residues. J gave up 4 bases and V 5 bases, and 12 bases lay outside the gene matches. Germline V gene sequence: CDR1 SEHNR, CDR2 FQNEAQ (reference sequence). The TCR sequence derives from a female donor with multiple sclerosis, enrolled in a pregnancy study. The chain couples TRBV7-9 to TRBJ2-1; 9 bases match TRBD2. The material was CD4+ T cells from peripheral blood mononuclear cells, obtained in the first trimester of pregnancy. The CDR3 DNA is TGTGCCAGCAGCCCCCAAAGCGGGAGGAAGTCATACAATGAGCAGTTCTTC. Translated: CASSPQSGRKSYNEQFF.